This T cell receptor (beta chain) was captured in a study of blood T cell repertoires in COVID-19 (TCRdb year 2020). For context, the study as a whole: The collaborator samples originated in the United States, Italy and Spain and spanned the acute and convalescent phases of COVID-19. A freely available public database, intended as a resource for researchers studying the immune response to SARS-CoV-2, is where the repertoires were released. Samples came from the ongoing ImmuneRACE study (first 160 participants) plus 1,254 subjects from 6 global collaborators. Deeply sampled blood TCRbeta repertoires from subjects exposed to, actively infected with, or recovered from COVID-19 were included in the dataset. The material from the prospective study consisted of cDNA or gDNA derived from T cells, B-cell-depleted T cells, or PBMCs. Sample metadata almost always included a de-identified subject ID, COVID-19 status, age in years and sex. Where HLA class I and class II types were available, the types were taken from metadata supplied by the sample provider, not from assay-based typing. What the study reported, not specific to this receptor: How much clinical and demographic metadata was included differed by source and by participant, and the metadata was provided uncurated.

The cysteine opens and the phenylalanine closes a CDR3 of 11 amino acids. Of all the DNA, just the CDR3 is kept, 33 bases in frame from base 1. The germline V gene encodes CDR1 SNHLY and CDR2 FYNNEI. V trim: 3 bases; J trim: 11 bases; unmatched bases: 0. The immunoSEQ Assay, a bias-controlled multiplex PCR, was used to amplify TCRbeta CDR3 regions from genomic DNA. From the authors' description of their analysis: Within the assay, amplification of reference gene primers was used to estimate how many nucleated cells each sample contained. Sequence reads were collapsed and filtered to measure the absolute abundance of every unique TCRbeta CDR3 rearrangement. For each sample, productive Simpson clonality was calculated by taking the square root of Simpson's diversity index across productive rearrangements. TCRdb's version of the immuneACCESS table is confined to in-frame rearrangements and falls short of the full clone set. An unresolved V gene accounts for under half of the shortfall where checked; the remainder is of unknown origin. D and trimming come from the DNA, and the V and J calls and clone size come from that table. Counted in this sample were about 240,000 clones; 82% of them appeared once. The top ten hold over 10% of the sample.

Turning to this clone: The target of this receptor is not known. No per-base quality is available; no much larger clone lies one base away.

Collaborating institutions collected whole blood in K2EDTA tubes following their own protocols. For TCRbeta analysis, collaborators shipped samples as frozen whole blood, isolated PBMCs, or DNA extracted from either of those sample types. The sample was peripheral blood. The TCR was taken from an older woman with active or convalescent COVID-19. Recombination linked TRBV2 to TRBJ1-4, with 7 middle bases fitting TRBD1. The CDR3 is CASSDRGKLFF. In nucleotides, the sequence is TGTGCCAGCAGTGACAGGGGGAAACTGTTTTTT.